Here is one T cell receptor beta chain with its context. Its antigen is undetermined. The repertoire was sequenced with immunoSEQ multiplex PCR; TCRdb's copy has only in-frame clones and lacks some. The sample consists of 45,000 or so clones, around 85% of them appearing once. The CDR3 runs to 16 residues. Germline trimming cut 5 bases from V and 4 bases from J; bases unmatched to any gene: 6. Germline V gene sequence: CDR1 SGHVS, CDR2 FNYEAQ. The source of the sample is a study of STAT5B mutations in CD4+ large granular lymphocyte leukemia. Overall study results and limits: Top patient clones used TRBV06 genes more often: 8/27 versus 2/35 in controls.

The J gene is TRBJ2-1, the V gene TRBV7-6; 12 bases are shared with TRBD1. Specimen: CD4+ T cells from blood buffy coats. The TCR sequence derives from a human donor in good health. CDR3 in amino acids: CASSTGTGGAYNEQFF. The CDR3 nucleotides are TGTGCCAGCAGCACCGGGACAGGGGGCGCATACAATGAGCAGTTCTTC.